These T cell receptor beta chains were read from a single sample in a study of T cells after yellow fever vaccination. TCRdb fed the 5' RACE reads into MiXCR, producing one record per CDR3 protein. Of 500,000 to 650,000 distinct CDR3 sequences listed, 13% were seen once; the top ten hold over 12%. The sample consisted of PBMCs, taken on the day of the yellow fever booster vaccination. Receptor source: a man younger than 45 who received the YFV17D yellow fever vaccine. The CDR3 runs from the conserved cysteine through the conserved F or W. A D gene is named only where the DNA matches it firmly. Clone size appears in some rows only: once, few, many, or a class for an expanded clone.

CDR3 DNA: TGTGCCAGCAGTGCCACCGCGGCGACTAGCGCCTCCTACAATGAGCAGTTCTTC
CDR3 protein: CASSATAATSASYNEQFF
J gene: TRBJ2-1
D gene: TRBD2
V gene: TRBV11-2
clone size: -

CDR3 DNA: TGTGCCAGCAGCTTATATCGGGGGGGGAGGATAGCGGGCAGCTCCTACGAGCAGTACTTC
CDR3 protein: CASSLYRGGRIAGSSYEQYF
J gene: TRBJ2-7
D gene: TRBD2
V gene: TRBV11-2
clone size: -

CDR3 DNA: TGTGCCAGCAGTTACCCGAGGCAGGGGCCCCCGCCCTACGAGCAGTACTTC
CDR3 protein: CASSYPRQGPPPYEQYF
J gene: TRBJ2-7
D gene: -
V gene: TRBV6-2/TRBV6-3
clone size: few

CDR3 DNA: TGTGCCATCGCCGGACAGAATTCACCCCTCCACTTT
CDR3 protein: CAIAGQNSPLHF
J gene: TRBJ1-6
D gene: -
V gene: TRBV10-3
clone size: -

CDR3 DNA: TGTGCCAGCGGGAGGGATGGCTACACCTTC
CDR3 protein: CASGRDGYTF
J gene: TRBJ1-2
D gene: -
V gene: TRBV5-5
clone size: few

CDR3 DNA: TGTGCCACCAGACTAGCGGGAGCGGGAGAGACCCAGTACTTC
CDR3 protein: CATRLAGAGETQYF
J gene: TRBJ2-5
D gene: TRBD2
V gene: TRBV6-2/TRBV6-3
clone size: many

CDR3 DNA: TGTGCCAGCAGCTTGGATCTCCTAAAAGACAGCTCCTACAATGAGCAGTTCTTC
CDR3 protein: CASSLDLLKDSSYNEQFF
J gene: TRBJ2-1
D gene: -
V gene: TRBV5-6
clone size: few

CDR3 DNA: TGTGCCAGCAGCCCCTCCCCAGGCAACTATGGCTACACCTTC
CDR3 protein: CASSPSPGNYGYTF
J gene: TRBJ1-2
D gene: -
V gene: TRBV7-9
clone size: many

CDR3 DNA: TGTGCCAGCTCACAAGACAGGGGGAACACTGAAGCTTTCTTT
CDR3 protein: CASSQDRGNTEAFF
J gene: TRBJ1-1
D gene: TRBD1
V gene: TRBV18
clone size: few

CDR3 DNA: TGTGCCAGTACCCAAGGAACAGGGCCCGGTCAGCCCCAGCATTTT
CDR3 protein: CASTQGTGPGQPQHF
J gene: TRBJ1-5
D gene: -
V gene: TRBV19
clone size: -

CDR3 DNA: TGTGCCAGCAGCCAGGAGTGGGGGACCGGGGAGCTGTTTTTT
CDR3 protein: CASSQEWGTGELFF
J gene: TRBJ2-2
D gene: -
V gene: TRBV7-2
clone size: many

CDR3 DNA: TGTGCCAGCAGCCTAAAGGCTAGCGGGAACAATGAGCAGTTCTTC
CDR3 protein: CASSLKASGNNEQFF
J gene: TRBJ2-1
D gene: TRBD2
V gene: TRBV13
clone size: few

CDR3 DNA: TGCGCCAGCAGCGCGGCCGGGACTAGCAGGAGCTACAATGAGCAGTTCTTC
CDR3 protein: CASSAAGTSRSYNEQFF
J gene: TRBJ2-1
D gene: TRBD2
V gene: TRBV5-1
clone size: few

CDR3 DNA: TGTGCCAGCAGTCGGGGACTAGCGGGAGGGAGGGATACGCAGTATTTT
CDR3 protein: CASSRGLAGGRDTQYF
J gene: TRBJ2-3
D gene: TRBD2
V gene: TRBV7-8
clone size: -

CDR3 DNA: TGTGCCAGCAGCTTAGCCGGCGGGACAAGAGCCTACGAGCAGTACTTC
CDR3 protein: CASSLAGGTRAYEQYF
J gene: TRBJ2-7
D gene: -
V gene: TRBV7-2
clone size: few

CDR3 DNA: TGTGCCAGCAGTTCGGATGCGGGACAATACCTCGAGCAGTACTTC
CDR3 protein: CASSSDAGQYLEQYF
J gene: TRBJ2-7
D gene: -
V gene: TRBV27
clone size: many

CDR3 DNA: TGTGCCAGCAGTGAATGGGGACTAACCGAAAAACTGTTTTTT
CDR3 protein: CASSEWGLTEKLFF
J gene: TRBJ1-4
D gene: -
V gene: TRBV25-1
clone size: few

CDR3 DNA: TGTGCCAGCAGCCAAGGACTAGCGGGAGTAATCATCTACGAGCAGTACTTC
CDR3 protein: CASSQGLAGVIIYEQYF
J gene: TRBJ2-7
D gene: TRBD2
V gene: TRBV7-2
clone size: few

CDR3 DNA: TGTGCCAGCAGTCCGACAGCGGGGGCGTCTGGGGAGCAGTTCTTC
CDR3 protein: CASSPTAGASGEQFF
J gene: TRBJ2-1
D gene: TRBD2
V gene: TRBV12-3/TRBV12-4
clone size: -

CDR3 DNA: TGTGCCAGCAGTTACTCGGCAGGGTGGGCGTTCTTC
CDR3 protein: CASSYSAGWAFF
J gene: TRBJ2-1
D gene: -
V gene: TRBV6-2/TRBV6-3
clone size: -

CDR3 DNA: TGCAGTGCTAGAGAGTATGGCTACACCTTC
CDR3 protein: CSAREYGYTF
J gene: TRBJ1-2
D gene: -
V gene: TRBV20-1
clone size: -

CDR3 DNA: TGTGCCAGCAGCCCACACACCCTTACCCTGGCAACTAATGAAAAACTGTTTTTT
CDR3 protein: CASSPHTLTLATNEKLFF
J gene: TRBJ1-4
D gene: -
V gene: TRBV11-1
clone size: few

CDR3 DNA: TGTGCCAGCAGCTCACAGGGACAGGGGCGAGATACGCAGTATTTT
CDR3 protein: CASSSQGQGRDTQYF
J gene: TRBJ2-3
D gene: TRBD1
V gene: TRBV7-6
clone size: -

CDR3 DNA: TGTGCCAGCAGCTTTAGTCAAACTGAAGCTTTCTTT
CDR3 protein: CASSFSQTEAFF
J gene: TRBJ1-1
D gene: -
V gene: TRBV7-9
clone size: -

CDR3 DNA: TGCGCCAGCAGCTTATGGCGGGACCGAACAGATACGCAGTATTTT
CDR3 protein: CASSLWRDRTDTQYF
J gene: TRBJ2-3
D gene: -
V gene: TRBV5-1
clone size: -

CDR3 DNA: TGCAGTGCTAGGGAACTAGCGGGGTCCGTCGGGGGGGAGCAGTACTTC
CDR3 protein: CSARELAGSVGGEQYF
J gene: TRBJ2-7
D gene: TRBD2
V gene: TRBV20-1
clone size: few

CDR3 DNA: TGTGCCAGCAGTTATATCTTAAACGTAGGTGAAGCTTTCTTT
CDR3 protein: CASSYILNVGEAFF
J gene: TRBJ1-1
D gene: -
V gene: TRBV6-2/TRBV6-3
clone size: few

CDR3 DNA: TGCAGTGCTCCGACAGGGGCCAGCACAGATACGCAGTATTTT
CDR3 protein: CSAPTGASTDTQYF
J gene: TRBJ2-3
D gene: TRBD1
V gene: TRBV20-1
clone size: -

CDR3 DNA: TGCAGTGCTAGTAGTGGGACAGGGTCCTCTGGAAACACCATATATTTT
CDR3 protein: CSASSGTGSSGNTIYF
J gene: TRBJ1-3
D gene: TRBD1
V gene: TRBV20-1
clone size: -

CDR3 DNA: TGCGCCAGCAGCCCCTCCGGTAGGGGCACAGATACGCAGTATTTT
CDR3 protein: CASSPSGRGTDTQYF
J gene: TRBJ2-3
D gene: -
V gene: TRBV4-1
clone size: few